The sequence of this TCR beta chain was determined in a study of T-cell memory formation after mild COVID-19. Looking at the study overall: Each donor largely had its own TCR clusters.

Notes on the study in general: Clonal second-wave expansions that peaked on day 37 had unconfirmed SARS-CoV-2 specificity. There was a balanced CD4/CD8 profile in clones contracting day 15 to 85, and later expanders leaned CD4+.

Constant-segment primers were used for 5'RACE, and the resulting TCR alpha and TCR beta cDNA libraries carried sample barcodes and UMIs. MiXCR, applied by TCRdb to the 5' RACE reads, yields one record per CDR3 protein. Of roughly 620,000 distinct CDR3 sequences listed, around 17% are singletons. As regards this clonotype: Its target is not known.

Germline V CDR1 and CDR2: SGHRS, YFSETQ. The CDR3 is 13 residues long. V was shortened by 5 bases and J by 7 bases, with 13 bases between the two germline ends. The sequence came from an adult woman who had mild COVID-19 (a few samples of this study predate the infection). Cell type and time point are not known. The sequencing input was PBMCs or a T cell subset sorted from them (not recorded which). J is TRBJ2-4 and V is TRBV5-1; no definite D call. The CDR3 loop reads CASRAITGNIQYF. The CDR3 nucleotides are TGCGCCAGCAGGGCAATCACCGGGAACATTCAGTACTTC.